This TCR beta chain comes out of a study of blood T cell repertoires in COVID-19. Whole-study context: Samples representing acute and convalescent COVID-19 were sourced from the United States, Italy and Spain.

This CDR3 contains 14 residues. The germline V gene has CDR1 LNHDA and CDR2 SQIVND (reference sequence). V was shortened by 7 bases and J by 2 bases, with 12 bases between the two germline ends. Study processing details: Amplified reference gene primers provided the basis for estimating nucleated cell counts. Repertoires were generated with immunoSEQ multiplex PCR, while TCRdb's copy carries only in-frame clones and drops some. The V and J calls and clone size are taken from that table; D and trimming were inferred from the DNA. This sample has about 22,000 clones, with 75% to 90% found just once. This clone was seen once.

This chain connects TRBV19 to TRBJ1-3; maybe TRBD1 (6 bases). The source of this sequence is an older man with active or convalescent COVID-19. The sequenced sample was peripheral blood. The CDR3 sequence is CASIERGTGNTIYF. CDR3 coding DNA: TGTGCCAGTATAGAAAGGGGGACTGGAAACACCATATATTTT.